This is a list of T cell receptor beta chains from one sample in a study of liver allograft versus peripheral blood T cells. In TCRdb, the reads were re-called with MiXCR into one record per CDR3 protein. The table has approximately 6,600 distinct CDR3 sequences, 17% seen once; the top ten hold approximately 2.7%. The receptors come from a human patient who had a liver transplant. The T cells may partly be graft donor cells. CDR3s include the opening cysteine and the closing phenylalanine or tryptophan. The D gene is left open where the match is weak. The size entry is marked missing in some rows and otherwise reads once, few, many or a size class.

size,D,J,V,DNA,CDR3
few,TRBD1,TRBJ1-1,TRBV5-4,TGTGCCAGCAGCGAAACCCCGGACAGGGGCACTGAAGCTTTCTTT,CASSETPDRGTEAFF
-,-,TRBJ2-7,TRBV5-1,TGCGCCAGCAGCTCCGGACAGAAACCGGACGAGCAGTACTTC,CASSSGQKPDEQYF
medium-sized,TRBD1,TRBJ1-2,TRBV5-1,TGCGCCAGCAGCTTGGTCCGGACAGGTCCTAACTATGGCTACACCTTC,CASSLVRTGPNYGYTF
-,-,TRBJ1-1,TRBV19,TGTGCCAGTACCTCAGGTGGGTTGGGCACTGAAGCTTTCTTT,CASTSGGLGTEAFF
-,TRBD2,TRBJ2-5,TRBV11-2,TGTGCCAGCAGCACGATTAGCGGGGGCCCGACGCGGACCCAGTACTTC,CASSTISGGPTRTQYF
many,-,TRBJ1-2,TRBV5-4,TGTGCCAGCAGCAGCTTCAGGGTTCTAGGTGGCTACACCTTC,CASSSFRVLGGYTF
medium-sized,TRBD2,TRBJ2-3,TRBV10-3,TGTGCCATCAGTGAGCGGGAGGGCCAAACAGATACGCAGTATTTT,CAISEREGQTDTQYF
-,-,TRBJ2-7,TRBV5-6,TGTGCCAGCAGCCAAGGGAACGAGCAGTACTTC,CASSQGNEQYF
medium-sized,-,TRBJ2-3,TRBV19,TGTGCCAGACGGGACAGCACAGATACGCAGTATTTT,CARRDSTDTQYF
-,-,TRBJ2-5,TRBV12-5,TGTGCTAGTGGTTTGGTTGGCACGCAGTACTTC,CASGLVGTQYF
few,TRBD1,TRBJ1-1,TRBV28,TGTGCCAGCAGTATCAGGACAGGGGGCGTAGCGGGTGCTTTCTTT,CASSIRTGGVAGAFF
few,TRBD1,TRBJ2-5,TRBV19,TGTGCCAGTAGTGTGACAGGGGCCCCGACCCAGTACTTC,CASSVTGAPTQYF
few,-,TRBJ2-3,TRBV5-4,TGTGCCAGCAGCTTGGCAGATACGCAGTATTTT,CASSLADTQYF
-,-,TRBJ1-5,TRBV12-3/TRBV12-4,TGTGCCAGCAGTACGACCGGCGCGGGGATTGGCAATCAGCCCCAGCATTTT,CASSTTGAGIGNQPQHF
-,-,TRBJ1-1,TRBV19,TGTGCCAGTAGGGTCGGGCGGGGGAAAACTGAAGCTTTCTTT,CASRVGRGKTEAFF
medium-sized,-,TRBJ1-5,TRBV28,TGTGCCAGCAATTCCCCTTCAGGGTACAGCCAGCCCCAGCATTTT,CASNSPSGYSQPQHF
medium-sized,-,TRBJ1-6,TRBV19,TGTGCCAGTAGTACCGTCACAGGGACCGCCAATTCACCCCTCCACTTT,CASSTVTGTANSPLHF
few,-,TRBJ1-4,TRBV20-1,TGCAGTGCTAGTTATGGCACAGGGTTTGGTGAAAAACTGTTTTTT,CSASYGTGFGEKLFF
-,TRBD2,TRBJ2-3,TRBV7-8,TGTGCCAGCAGCTCGGGACTAGTCACAGATACGCAGTATTTT,CASSSGLVTDTQYF
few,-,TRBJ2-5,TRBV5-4,TGTGCCAGCAGCTTGGACGCGCAGACCCAGTACTTC,CASSLDAQTQYF
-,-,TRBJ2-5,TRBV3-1,TGTGCCAGCGGATTACGGGTGGAGACCCAGTACTTC,CASGLRVETQYF
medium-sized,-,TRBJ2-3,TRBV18,TGTGCCAGCTCACCAAGGACGCCGACGGGCGGGGGCACAGATACGCAGTATTTT,CASSPRTPTGGGTDTQYF
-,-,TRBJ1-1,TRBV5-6,TGTGCCAGCAGCTTAGGTGAGAAAGGGCATTTT,CASSLGEKGHF
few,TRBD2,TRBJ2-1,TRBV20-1,TGCAGTGCTAGTTACCCAGGACAGCCTAGCGGGACATACAATGAGCAGTTCTTC,CSASYPGQPSGTYNEQFF
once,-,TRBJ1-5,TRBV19,TGTGCCAGTAGTATCGGACCTAATCAGCCCCAGCATTTT,CASSIGPNQPQHF
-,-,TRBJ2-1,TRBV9,TGTGCCAGCAGCCGGGGACCGGTGGGTGAGCAGTTCTTC,CASSRGPVGEQFF
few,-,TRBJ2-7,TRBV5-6,TGTGCCAGCAGCTTGTACGTGGGTTACGAGCAGTACTTC,CASSLYVGYEQYF
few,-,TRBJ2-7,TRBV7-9,TGTGCCAGCAGATTCGGAGACCGCTACGAGCAGTACTTC,CASRFGDRYEQYF
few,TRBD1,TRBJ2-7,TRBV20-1,TGCAGTGTTGCACAGGGGAACTCCTACGAGCAGTACTTC,CSVAQGNSYEQYF
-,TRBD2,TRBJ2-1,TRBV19,TGTGCCAGCGGGACTAGCGGGAGCTCCTACAATGAGCAGTTCTTC,CASGTSGSSYNEQFF
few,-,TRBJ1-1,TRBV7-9,TGTGCCAGCTCTGAGAGGACAGTGAACACTGAAGCTTTCTTT,CASSERTVNTEAFF
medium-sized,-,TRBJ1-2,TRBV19,TGTGCCAGTAGTAGGGGACTCCCAGGGTCCCATGGCTACACCTTC,CASSRGLPGSHGYTF
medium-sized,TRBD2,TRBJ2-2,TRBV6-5,TGTGCCAGCAGGCGGGTAGCGGGGGTGAACACCGGGGAGCTGTTTTTT,CASRRVAGVNTGELFF
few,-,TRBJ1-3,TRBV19,TGTGCCAGTGCCGACAGCGACTCTGGAAACACCATATATTTT,CASADSDSGNTIYF